This entry features one T cell receptor (beta chain) sequence. Its antigen is undetermined. Germline V gene lookup returns CDR1 SGHVS and CDR2 FQNEAQ. The CDR3 contains 15 residues. This record comes from a study of CXCR3-negative and CXCR3-positive naive CD8 T cells. For the study at large: The study obtained 130 million to 150 million TRB reads, about 1.5 +/- 0.3 million per library.

In preparing the TRB cDNA libraries, 5' RACE with UMI labels was used. TCRdb reworked the 5' RACE reads into one entry per CDR3 protein, no DNA. The table for this sample gives over 70,000 distinct CDR3 sequences. Naive CD8+ T cells displayed a CD45RO-CCR7+CD27+CD95- phenotype. General study results and limits: The TRB CDR3s that CXCR3-positive naive cells carried were more hydrophobic than those of CXCR3-negative naive cells. From TRB CDR3 properties, TCR strength was inferred; surface CD5 did not differ between naive subsets.

The J gene is TRBJ2-7, the V gene TRBV7-8; absent DNA, TCRdb's TRBD2 call cannot be checked. This TCR came from a human donor in good health. Some clones in this sample may be carry-over from other donors' samples. Material for sequencing was naive CXCR3- CD8+ T cells from blood. The subset is: CD45RO-CCR7+CD27+CD95- naive CD8+ T cells lacking CXCR3 (TNR3-). This CDR3 is CASSPSSSYSGGQYF.